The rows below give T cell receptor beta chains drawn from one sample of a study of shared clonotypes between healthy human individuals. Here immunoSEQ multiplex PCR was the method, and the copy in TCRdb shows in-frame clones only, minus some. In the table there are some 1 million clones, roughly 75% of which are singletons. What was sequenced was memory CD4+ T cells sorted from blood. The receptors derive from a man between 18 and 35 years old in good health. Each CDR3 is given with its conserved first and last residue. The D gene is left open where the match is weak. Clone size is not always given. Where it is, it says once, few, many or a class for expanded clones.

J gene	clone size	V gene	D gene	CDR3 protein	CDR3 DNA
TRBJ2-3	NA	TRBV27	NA	CASSPTVTDTQYF	TGTGCCAGCAGTCCCACGGTAACAGATACGCAGTATTTT
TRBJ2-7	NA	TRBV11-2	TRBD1	CASSFEDRGGYEQYF	TGTGCCAGCAGCTTCGAAGACAGGGGGGGGTACGAGCAGTACTTC
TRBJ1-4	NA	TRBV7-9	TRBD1	CASSLGQGEKLFF	TGTGCCAGCAGCTTAGGACAGGGAGAAAAACTGTTTTTT
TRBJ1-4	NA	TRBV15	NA	CATSRDPTGFTNEKLFF	TGTGCCACCAGCAGAGATCCCACAGGGTTTACTAATGAAAAACTGTTTTTT
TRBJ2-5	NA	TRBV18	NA	CASSRDTGETQYF	TGTGCCAGCTCACGGGACACAGGAGAGACCCAGTACTTC
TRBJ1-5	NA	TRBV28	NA	CASKGPPPGQPQHF	TGTGCCAGCAAGGGGCCTCCACCGGGGCAGCCCCAGCATTTT
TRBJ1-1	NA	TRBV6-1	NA	CASSEYAGTEAFF	TGTGCCAGCAGTGAGTATGCAGGCACTGAAGCTTTCTTT
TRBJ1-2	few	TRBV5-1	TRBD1	CASSLGGGPGYGYTF	TGCGCCAGCAGCTTGGGAGGGGGCCCGGGCTATGGCTACACCTTC
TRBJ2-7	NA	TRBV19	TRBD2	CASSTQAGVREQYF	TGTGCCAGTAGCACACAAGCGGGAGTGCGAGAGCAGTACTTC
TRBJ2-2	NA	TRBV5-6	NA	CASSQEGRNTGELFF	TGTGCCAGCAGCCAGGAAGGCAGGAACACCGGGGAGCTGTTTTTT
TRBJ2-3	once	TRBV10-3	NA	CASSSRDTPRTDTQYF	TGTGCCAGCAGTTCCCGGGACACACCCCGCACAGATACGCAGTATTTT
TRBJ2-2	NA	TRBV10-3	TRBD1	CAISPTGGGITGELFF	TGTGCCATCAGCCCGACAGGGGGTGGTATCACCGGGGAGCTGTTTTTT
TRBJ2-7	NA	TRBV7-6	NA	CASSLGSPYEQYF	TGTGCCAGCAGTCTCGGGAGCCCCTACGAGCAGTACTTC
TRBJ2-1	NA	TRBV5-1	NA	CASAGLEAYNEQFF	TGCGCCAGCGCGGGGTTAGAAGCCTACAATGAGCAGTTCTTC
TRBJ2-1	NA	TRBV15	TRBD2	CATSSGLERANEQFF	TGTGCCACCAGCAGTGGACTAGAGCGCGCCAATGAGCAGTTCTTC
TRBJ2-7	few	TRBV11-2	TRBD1	CASSIGDRGYEQYF	TGTGCCAGCAGCATAGGGGACAGGGGATACGAGCAGTACTTC
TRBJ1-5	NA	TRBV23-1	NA	CASSRGGVDPQHF	TGCGCCAGCAGTCGGGGGGGGGTCGACCCCCAGCATTTT
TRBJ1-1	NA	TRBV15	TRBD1	CATSREQGLAFF	TGTGCCACCAGCAGGGAACAGGGGTTGGCTTTCTTT
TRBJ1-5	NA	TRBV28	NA	CASSSGGGYNQPQHF	TGTGCCAGCAGCTCGGGAGGGGGTTACAATCAGCCCCAGCATTTT
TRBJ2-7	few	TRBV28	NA	CASSLRGVKLYEQYF	TGTGCCAGCAGTTTGCGAGGGGTAAAGTTATACGAGCAGTACTTC
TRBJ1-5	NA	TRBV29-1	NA	CSVGGSSNQPQHF	TGCAGCGTTGGGGGGTCCAGCAATCAGCCCCAGCATTTT
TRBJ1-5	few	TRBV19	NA	CASSRPERKPQHF	TGTGCCAGTAGCAGACCCGAAAGGAAGCCCCAGCATTTT
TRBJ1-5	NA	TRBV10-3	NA	CAISEQASNQPQHF	TGTGCCATCAGTGAACAGGCCAGCAATCAGCCCCAGCATTTT
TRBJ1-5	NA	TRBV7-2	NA	CASSDPRGVANQPQHF	TGTGCCAGCAGCGACCCACGGGGGGTGGCAAATCAGCCCCAGCATTTT
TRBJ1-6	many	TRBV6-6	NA	CASSYSRPDYNSPLHF	TGTGCCAGCAGTTACTCGAGACCCGATTATAATTCACCCCTCCACTTT
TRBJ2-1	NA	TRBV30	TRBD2	CAWSSPGKRGYNEQFF	TGTGCCTGGAGCTCACCGGGGAAGCGGGGTTACAATGAGCAGTTCTTC
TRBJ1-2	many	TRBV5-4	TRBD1	CASSPDRPYGYTF	TGTGCCAGCAGCCCGGACAGGCCCTATGGCTACACCTTC
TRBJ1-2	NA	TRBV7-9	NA	CASSLVNMEANYGYTF	TGTGCCAGCAGCCTTGTCAATATGGAGGCTAACTATGGCTACACCTTC
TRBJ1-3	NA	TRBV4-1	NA	CASSQGGPERPGNTIYF	TGCGCCAGCAGCCAGGGGGGCCCAGAGCGTCCTGGAAACACCATATATTTT
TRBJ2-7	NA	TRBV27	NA	CASSLSIGTYEQYF	TGTGCCAGCAGTTTATCGATAGGCACCTACGAGCAGTACTTC
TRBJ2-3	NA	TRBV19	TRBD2	CATRLAGKPSTDTQYF	TGTGCCACCAGACTAGCGGGGAAACCTAGCACAGATACGCAGTATTTT
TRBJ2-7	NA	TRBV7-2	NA	CATSPGTGPYEQYF	TGTGCCACTTCACCCGGAACAGGGCCCTACGAGCAGTACTTC
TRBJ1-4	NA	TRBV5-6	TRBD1	CASRQTGTGNEKLFF	TGTGCCAGCAGGCAAACCGGGACAGGGAATGAAAAACTGTTTTTT
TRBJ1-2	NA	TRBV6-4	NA	CASSDRNGVYTF	TGTGCCAGCAGTGACCGGAACGGGGTCTACACCTTC
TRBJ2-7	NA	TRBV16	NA	CASSQSGYEQYF	TGTGCCAGCAGCCAGTCCGGCTACGAGCAGTACTTC
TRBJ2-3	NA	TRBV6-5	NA	CASSWGSTSSGDTQYF	TGTGCCAGCAGTTGGGGGTCGACTAGTTCGGGCGATACACAGTATTTT
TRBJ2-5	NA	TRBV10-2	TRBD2	CASTRPSGTQETQYF	TGCGCCAGCACCAGACCTAGCGGTACTCAAGAGACCCAGTACTTC
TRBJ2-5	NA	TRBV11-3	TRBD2	CASSIAGGGQETQYF	TGTGCCAGCAGTATCGCTGGGGGAGGGCAAGAGACCCAGTACTTC
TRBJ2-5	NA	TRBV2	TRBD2	CASSDDSGRIGETQYF	TGTGCCAGCAGTGACGATAGCGGGAGGATTGGAGAGACCCAGTACTTC
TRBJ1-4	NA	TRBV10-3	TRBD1	CAISQGTASNEKLFF	TGTGCCATCAGCCAAGGGACAGCGTCGAATGAAAAACTGTTTTTT
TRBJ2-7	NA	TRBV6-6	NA	CASDGGSAYEQYF	TGTGCCAGCGACGGCGGCTCTGCCTACGAGCAGTACTTC
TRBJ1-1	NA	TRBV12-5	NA	CASGLGPQVSAFF	TGTGCTAGTGGTTTGGGTCCTCAAGTAAGCGCTTTCTTT
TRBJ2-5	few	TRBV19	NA	CASSIGQGRQETQYF	TGTGCCAGTAGTATTGGGCAGGGAAGGCAAGAGACCCAGTACTTC
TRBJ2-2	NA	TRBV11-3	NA	CASGDGNTGELFF	TGTGCCAGTGGCGATGGGAACACCGGGGAGCTGTTTTTT
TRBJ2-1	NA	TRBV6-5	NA	CASGIAGQYNEQFF	TGTGCCAGCGGAATAGCGGGACAGTACAATGAGCAGTTCTTC
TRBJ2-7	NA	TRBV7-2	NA	CASSPPGRTYEQYF	TGTGCCAGCAGCCCCCCAGGACGAACCTACGAGCAGTACTTC
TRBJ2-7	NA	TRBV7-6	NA	CASSLGEAYEQYF	TGTGCCAGCAGCTTAGGGGAGGCCTACGAGCAGTACTTC
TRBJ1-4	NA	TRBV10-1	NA	CASKQATNEKLFF	TGCGCCAGCAAACAGGCAACTAATGAAAAACTGTTTTTT
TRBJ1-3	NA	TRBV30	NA	CGWTRSGNTIYF	TGTGGTTGGACCCGCTCTGGAAACACCATATATTTT
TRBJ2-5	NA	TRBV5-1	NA	CASSQQTGNQETQYF	TGCGCCAGCAGCCAGCAAACAGGGAATCAAGAGACCCAGTACTTC
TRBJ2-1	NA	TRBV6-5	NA	CASSYRSGVSYNEQFF	TGTGCCAGCAGTTACCGATCAGGGGTTTCCTACAATGAGCAGTTCTTC
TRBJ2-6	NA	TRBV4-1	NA	CASSQESLAVNVLTF	TGCGCCAGCAGCCAAGAATCGCTAGCAGTCAACGTCCTGACTTTC
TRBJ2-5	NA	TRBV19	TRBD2	CASSIRSAGGKETQYF	TGTGCCAGTAGTATACGTTCGGCGGGGGGAAAAGAGACCCAGTACTTC
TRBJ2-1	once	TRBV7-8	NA	CASSRQENEQFF	TGTGCCAGCAGTCGACAGGAGAATGAGCAGTTCTTC
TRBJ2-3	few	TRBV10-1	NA	CASSESASGTDTQYF	TGCGCCAGCAGTGAGTCGGCTAGCGGCACAGATACGCAGTATTTT
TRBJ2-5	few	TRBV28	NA	CASSLGIETQYF	TGTGCCAGCAGTTTGGGGATAGAGACCCAGTACTTC